A single sample gave rise to the 19 T cell receptor beta chains below, sequenced in a study of blood T cell repertoires in COVID-19. This table comes from immunoSEQ multiplex PCR, and its TCRdb copy is limited to in-frame clones, with some not included. The sample has approximately 75,000 clones, under 80% seen once; the top ten hold roughly 2.6%. Sequenced input: peripheral blood. These receptors were obtained from a human donor with acute or convalescent COVID-19. The donor label of this sample is uncertain.

V gene TRBV19 combines with J gene TRBJ2-3; 8 bases are shared with TRBD2. Germline values: CDR1 LNHDA, CDR2 SQIVND (reference sequence). The V segment lost 1 base and the J segment 1 base; nucleotides outside the gene matches: 1. The CDR3 totals 15 residues. The CDR3 nucleotides are TGTGCCAGTAGTATAGCGGGGGGGGGCACAGATACGCAGTATTTT. Residues: CASSIAGGGTDTQYF.

The gene calls are TRBV2 and TRBJ1-3; perhaps TRBD1 as D (5 bases). This CDR3 spans 15 amino acids. Per the germline V gene, CDR1 is SNHLY and CDR2 is FYNNEI. V lost 3 bases, J lost 2 bases, and 11 bases lay in between. CDR3 sequence: CASSDRDSPGNTIYF. For the CDR3, the DNA is TGTGCCAGCAGTGACAGGGATAGTCCTGGAAACACCATATATTTT.

DNA of the CDR3: TGTGCCAGCAGTAGGAGGGGTGAGACCCAGTACTTC. Residues: CASSRRGETQYF. The rearrangement uses TRBV5-4 and TRBJ2-5; weak D call: TRBD2 (6 bases). This CDR3 region has 12 residues. V lost 5 bases and J 5 bases, leaving 10 bases between the germline ends. The germline V gene has CDR1 SGHNT and CDR2 YYREEE (reference sequence).

The chain couples TRBV7-9 to TRBJ2-7, with D perhaps TRBD2 (5 bases). V dropped 5 bases and J dropped 5 bases, with 19 bases sitting between them. Looked up from germline, CDR1 is SEHNR and CDR2 is FQNEAQ (reference sequence). The CDR3 has 15 amino acids. The CDR3 nucleotides read TGTGCCAGCAGCCCCCACACTAGGCGGAACGACGAGCAGTACTTC. Translated: CASSPHTRRNDEQYF.

The chain is built from TRBV6-6 and TRBJ1-1, with D tentatively TRBD1 (5 bases). This CDR3 spans 14 amino acids. V was clipped by 7 bases and J by 6 bases, with 18 bases between them. Per germline, CDR1 MNHNY and CDR2 SVGAGI (reference sequence). The CDR3 DNA follows: TGTGCCAGCACCGCCGGGGGGTCGGGCGCTGAAGCTTTCTTT. This gives the protein CASTAGGSGAEAFF.

This clone was found once. The chain is built from TRBV28 and TRBJ1-3; the D is unclear. V lost 7 bases and J lost 6, with 10 bases in between. The germline V gene encodes CDR1 MDHEN and CDR2 SYDVKM. CDR3 size: 12 residues. The CDR3, as DNA: TGTGCCAGCATGTCAGTCGTAAACACCATATATTTT. It encodes CASMSVVNTIYF.

This clone was observed a few times. The chain combines TRBV3-1 (or the pseudogene TRBV3-2) with TRBJ2-2; weak D call: TRBD1 (6 bases). The V and J ends lost 3 bases and 5 bases respectively, with 10 bases between them. The CDR3 length is 14 residues. Per germline, CDR1 LGHDT and CDR2 YNNKEL (reference sequence). The CDR3 sequence: CASSQGARTGELFF. CDR3 nucleotide sequence: TGTGCCAGCAGCCAGGGGGCGAGGACCGGGGAGCTGTTTTTT.

In this sample, this clone turned up a few times. J is TRBJ2-3 and V is TRBV11-1; possible D gene TRBD2, 5 bases. CDR3 length: 12 amino acids. V was cut by 1 base and J by 6 bases, with 5 bases left in between. Germline CDR1 is SGHAT and CDR2 is FQDESV (reference sequence). The DNA of the CDR3 is TGTGCCAGCAGCTTAGGAGGGGATACGCAGTATTTT. This translates into CASSLGGDTQYF.

The chain uses TRBV12-3 or TRBV12-4 and TRBJ1-2; TRBD1 matches at 7 bases. The CDR3 has 13 residues. The ends lost 6 bases at V and 2 bases at J; junction bases unmatched: 3. The CDR3: CASRTTGNYGYTF. The CDR3 bases are TGTGCCAGCAGAACGACAGGGAACTATGGCTACACCTTC.

The gene calls are TRBV5-4 and TRBJ2-5, with a tentative D call TRBD1 (5 bases). The germline CDR1 and CDR2 sequences are SGHNT and YYREEE (reference sequence). The CDR3 has 13 amino acids. V lost 0 bases and J 2 bases, leaving 5 bases between the germline ends. The CDR3 loop is CASSLGQQETQYF. The CDR3 region has the DNA TGTGCCAGCAGCTTGGGACAGCAAGAGACCCAGTACTTC.

The chain joins TRBV5-8 to TRBJ2-1; D possibly corresponds to TRBD1 (6 bases). The germline V and J ends were trimmed by 0 bases and 9 bases, with 16 bases remaining between them. The CDR3 spans 15 residues. Germline-derived CDR1 and CDR2 are SGHTS and YDEGEE. The DNA of the CDR3 is TGTGCCAGCAGCTTGGGCCAGGGGCAGGGCATTGAGCAGTTCTTC. It codes for CASSLGQGQGIEQFF.

J is TRBJ1-1 and V is TRBV14; the D is unclear. There are 14 residues in the CDR3. Between the trimmed V and J ends, which lost 3 bases and 1 base, there was a span of 9 bases. The germline V gene has CDR1 SGHDN and CDR2 FVKESK. The CDR3, as DNA: TGTGCCAGCAGCCAGCGTACCGAGAACACTGAAGCTTTCTTT. This encodes CASSQRTENTEAFF.

The chain joins TRBV10-1 to TRBJ1-5; perhaps TRBD1 as D (5 bases). Germline values: CDR1 WNHNN, CDR2 SYGVQD (reference sequence). The V gene lost 5 bases and the J gene lost 13 bases, with 15 bases spanning the gap. This CDR3 is built from 12 residues. CDR3 amino acids: CASSRGGGLQHF. CDR3 bases: TGCGCCAGCAGTCGAGGCGGGGGACTTCAGCATTTT.

This chain joins TRBV10-3 and TRBJ2-1; 8 nucleotides match TRBD1. The J segment lost 4 bases and the V segment lost 4 bases, leaving 3 bases of the junction unmatched. This CDR3 spans 14 amino acids. Germline V lookup: CDR1 ENHRY, CDR2 SYGVKD. The chain's CDR3 is CAISGTGSYNEQFF. DNA for the CDR3: TGTGCCATCAGTGGGACAGGGTCTTACAATGAGCAGTTCTTC.

This rearrangement joins TRBV6-4 to TRBJ1-5, with D possibly being TRBD1 (5 bases). The CDR3 runs to 13 residues. From germline, CDR1 is MRHNA and CDR2 SNTAGT. Trimming cost V 3 bases and J 3 bases, with 6 bases left between them. The DNA of the CDR3 is TGTGCCAGCAGTGAACAGGTCAATCAGCCCCAGCATTTT. Amino acids: CASSEQVNQPQHF.

The chain recombines TRBV6-1 with TRBJ1-4; no clear D gene. The ends were cut back, 1 base at V and 7 bases at J, with 13 bases in the middle. The CDR3 spans 15 residues. The germline V gene encodes CDR1 MNHNS and CDR2 SASEGT. The CDR3, as DNA: TGTGCCAGCAGTGAAGGGGCCTTCCCACGTGAAAAACTGTTTTTT. This encodes CASSEGAFPREKLFF.

The chain uses TRBV20-1 and TRBJ2-2; 8 bases are a match to TRBD2. The CDR3 loop spans 16 amino acids. Germline assignment: CDR1 DFQATT and CDR2 SNEGSKA (reference sequence). With 3 bases clipped from V and 4 bases from J, the junction kept 10 bases outside the gene matches. CDR3 bases: TGCAGTGCTAGTGGCGTTAGCGGGGAGTTCACCGGGGAGCTGTTTTTT. Its protein is CSASGVSGEFTGELFF.

CDR3 coding DNA: TGTGCCAGCAGCATGAGGGACAGGGTTTCCGGGGAGCTGTTTTTT. This gives the protein CASSMRDRVSGELFF. The V gene is TRBV27, the J gene TRBJ2-2; TRBD1 agrees at 9 bases. This CDR3 comprises 15 residues. The trim removed 6 bases at V and 6 bases at J, leaving 8 bases unmatched. Germline V gives CDR1 MNHEY, CDR2 SMNVEV (reference sequence).

This clone showed up just a few times. CDR3 loop: CASSQTTNSPLHF. The DNA of the CDR3 is TGTGCCAGCAGCCAAACGACAAATTCACCCCTCCACTTT. This chain links TRBV3-1 (or the pseudogene TRBV3-2) with TRBJ1-6; D unclear. The V end lost 2 bases, the J end lost 7 bases, and 6 bases lay between the germline ends. CDR3 length: 13 amino acids. Germline V gives CDR1 LGHDT, CDR2 YNNKEL (reference sequence).